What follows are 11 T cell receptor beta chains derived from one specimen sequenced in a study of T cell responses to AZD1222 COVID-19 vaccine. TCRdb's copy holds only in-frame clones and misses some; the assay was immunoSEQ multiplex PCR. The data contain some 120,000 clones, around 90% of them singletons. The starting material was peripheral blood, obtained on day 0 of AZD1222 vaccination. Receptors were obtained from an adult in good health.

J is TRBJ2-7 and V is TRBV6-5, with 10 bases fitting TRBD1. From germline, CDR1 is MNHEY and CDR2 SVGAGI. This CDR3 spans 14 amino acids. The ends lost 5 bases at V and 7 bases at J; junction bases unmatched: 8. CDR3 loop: CASSRQGAMGEQYF. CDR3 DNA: TGTGCCAGCAGTCGACAGGGGGCGATGGGGGAGCAGTACTTC.

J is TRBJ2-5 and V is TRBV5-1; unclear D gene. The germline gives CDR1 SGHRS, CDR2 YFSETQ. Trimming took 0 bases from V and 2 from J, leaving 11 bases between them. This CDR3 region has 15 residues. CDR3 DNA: TGCGCCAGCAGCTTGGTGGGTCAGAGACAAGAGACCCAGTACTTC. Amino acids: CASSLVGQRQETQYF.

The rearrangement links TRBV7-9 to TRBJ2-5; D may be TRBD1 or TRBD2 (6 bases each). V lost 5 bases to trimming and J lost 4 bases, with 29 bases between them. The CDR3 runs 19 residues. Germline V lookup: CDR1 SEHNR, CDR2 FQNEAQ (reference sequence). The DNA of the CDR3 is TGTGCCAGCAGCGTATTCGGACGGCCCGGTAGGGGGGCAAGAGAGACCCAGTACTTC. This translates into CASSVFGRPGRGARETQYF.

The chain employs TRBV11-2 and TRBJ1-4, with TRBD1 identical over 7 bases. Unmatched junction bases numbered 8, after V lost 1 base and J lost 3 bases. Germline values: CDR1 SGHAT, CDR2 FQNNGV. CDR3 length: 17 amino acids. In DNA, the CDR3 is TGTGCCAGCAGCTTAGTGAGGGGGCGAGGAGCTAATGAAAAACTGTTTTTT. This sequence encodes CASSLVRGRGANEKLFF. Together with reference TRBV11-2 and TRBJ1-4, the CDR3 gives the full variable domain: EAGVAQSPRYKIIEKRQSVAFWCNPISGHATLYWYQQILGQGPKLLIQFQNNGVVDDSQLPKDRFSAERLKGVDSTLKIQPAKLEDSAVYLCASSLVRGRGANEKLFFGSGTQLSVL.

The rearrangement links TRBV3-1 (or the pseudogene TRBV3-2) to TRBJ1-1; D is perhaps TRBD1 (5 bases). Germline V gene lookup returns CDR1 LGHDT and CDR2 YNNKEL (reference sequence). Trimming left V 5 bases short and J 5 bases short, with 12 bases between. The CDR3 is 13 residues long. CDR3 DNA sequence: TGTGCCAGCAGCAGGTCTGGGGGTACTGAAGCTTTCTTT. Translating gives CASSRSGGTEAFF.

CDR3 coding DNA: TGTGCCAGCAGCTTAGCTGGGGGGGACTATGGCTACACCTTC. Protein: CASSLAGGDYGYTF. The J gene is TRBJ1-2, the V gene TRBV7-3; D may be TRBD1 (5 bases). Trimming took 2 bases from V and 3 from J, leaving 10 bases between them. The CDR3 runs to 14 residues. Germline V gene lookup returns CDR1 SGHTA and CDR2 FQGTGA.

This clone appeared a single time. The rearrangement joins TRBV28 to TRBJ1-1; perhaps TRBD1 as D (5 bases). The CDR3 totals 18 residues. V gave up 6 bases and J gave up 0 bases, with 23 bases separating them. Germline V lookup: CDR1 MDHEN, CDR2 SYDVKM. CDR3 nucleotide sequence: TGTGCCAGCAGAAAGACGGGTACAGGTAGAACCATGAACACTGAAGCTTTCTTT. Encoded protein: CASRKTGTGRTMNTEAFF.

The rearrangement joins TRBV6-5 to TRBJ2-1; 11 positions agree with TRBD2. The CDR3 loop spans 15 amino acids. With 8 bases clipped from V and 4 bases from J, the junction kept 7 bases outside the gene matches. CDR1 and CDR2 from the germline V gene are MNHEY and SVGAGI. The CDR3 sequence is CASQLVAGGYNEQFF. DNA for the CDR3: TGTGCCAGCCAACTTGTAGCGGGGGGGTACAATGAGCAGTTCTTC.

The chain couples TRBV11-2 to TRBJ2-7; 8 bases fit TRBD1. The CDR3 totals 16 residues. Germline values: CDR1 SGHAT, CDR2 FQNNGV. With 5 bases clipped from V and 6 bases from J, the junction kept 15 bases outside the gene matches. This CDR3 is CASSPGSRQGRSEQYF. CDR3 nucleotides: TGTGCCAGCAGCCCGGGGTCGAGACAGGGGAGGAGCGAGCAGTACTTC.

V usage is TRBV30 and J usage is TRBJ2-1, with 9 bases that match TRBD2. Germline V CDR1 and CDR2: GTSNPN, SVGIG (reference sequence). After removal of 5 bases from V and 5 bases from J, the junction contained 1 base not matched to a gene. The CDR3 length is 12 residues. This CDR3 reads CAWGLANNEQFF. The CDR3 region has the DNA TGTGCCTGGGGACTAGCGAACAATGAGCAGTTCTTC.

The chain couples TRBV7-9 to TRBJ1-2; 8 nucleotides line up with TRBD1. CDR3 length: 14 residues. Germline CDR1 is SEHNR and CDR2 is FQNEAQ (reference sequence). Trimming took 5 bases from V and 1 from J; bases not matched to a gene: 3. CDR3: CASSTGQGNYGYTF. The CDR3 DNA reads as TGTGCCAGCAGCACAGGACAGGGTAACTATGGCTACACCTTC.